This TCR beta chain was identified in a study of T cells in Graves' hyperthyroidism and ophthalmopathy. In its sample, this clonotype was seen many times. Amplified TCR beta CDR3 regions derived from RNA transcripts. The study used the HTBI primer set for a first-round RT-PCR of the TCR CDR3. One entry per CDR3 protein, called by TCRdb with MiXCR from the multiplex PCR reads. The table shows hundreds of thousands of distinct CDR3 sequences, with approximately 15% occurring only once. The sequenced sample was blood. The receptor was derived from a woman younger than 35 with Graves' hyperthyroidism.

The CDR3 is CASSPVASVDTQYF. The CDR3, as DNA: TGTGCCAGCAGCCCCGTGGCGAGTGTAGATACGCAGTATTTT. The chain employs TRBV11-3 and TRBJ2-3; D gene uncertain. CDR1 and CDR2 (germline): SGHNT, YENEEA. The length of the CDR3 is 14 residues. The V end was cut by 5 bases, the J end by 5 bases, with 14 bases between.